The rows below give T cell receptor beta chains drawn from one sample of a study of T cell changes during pregnancy in multiple sclerosis. The table came from immunoSEQ multiplex PCR; TCRdb's copy has only in-frame clones and leaves some out. The sample carries roughly 70,000 clones, roughly nine tenths recorded once. Sample: peripheral blood, taken before pregnancy. The receptors stem from a female donor with multiple sclerosis, enrolled in a pregnancy study. CDR3s include the opening cysteine and the closing phenylalanine or tryptophan. D genes are given only for firm matches. Rows may omit the clone size; those that give it use once, few, many or a size class.

clone_size	j_call	d_call	v_call	cdr3_nt	cdr3_aa
.	TRBJ2-3	TRBD2	TRBV14	TGTGCCAGCAGCCTAGCGGGGGCTACGCAGTATTTT	CASSLAGATQYF
.	TRBJ1-2	.	TRBV21-1	TGTGCCAGCTCAAGCGGGGGCTACACCTTC	CASSSGGYTF
.	TRBJ1-3	.	TRBV2	TGTGCCAGCAGTGACTTTTCCGAGGGCTCTGGAAACACCATATATTTT	CASSDFSEGSGNTIYF
.	TRBJ2-1	.	TRBV27	TGTGCCAGCAAACAACAGGGCCCCGAGGTCTACAATGAGCAGTTCTTC	CASKQQGPEVYNEQFF
.	TRBJ1-1	TRBD1	TRBV29-1	TGCAGCGCCCGACAGGGTGACACTGAAGCTTTCTTT	CSARQGDTEAFF
.	TRBJ1-4	TRBD1	TRBV28	TGTGCCAGCAGTTCGGGACAGGTTTCTGAAAAACTGTTTTTT	CASSSGQVSEKLFF
.	TRBJ1-2	TRBD1	TRBV30	TGTGCCTGGGCACTGGACAGGTTCGGTGGCTACACCTTC	CAWALDRFGGYTF
.	TRBJ1-3	TRBD1	TRBV4-1	TGCGCCAGCAGCCAAGAGGGGACAGGCGGGTTTGGAAACACCATATATTTT	CASSQEGTGGFGNTIYF
.	TRBJ1-1	TRBD1	TRBV7-9	TGTGCCAGCAGCTTTAGAACAGGGGGACTCTTGAACACTGAAGCTTTCTTT	CASSFRTGGLLNTEAFF
.	TRBJ2-1	TRBD2	TRBV5-1	TGCGCCAGCAGCTTTCAAGCGGGGGGCACCAATGAGCAGTTCTTC	CASSFQAGGTNEQFF
.	TRBJ1-1	.	TRBV7-2	TGTGCCAGCAGCCCCCAACAGGGTATGAACACTGAAGCTTTCTTT	CASSPQQGMNTEAFF
.	TRBJ1-1	TRBD1	TRBV19	TGTGCCAGTAGTTGGACAGGGTGGACCCCTGAAGCTTTCTTT	CASSWTGWTPEAFF
once	TRBJ2-7	TRBD2	TRBV14	TGTGCCAGCAGCCTAATAGTAACTAGCGGGGGGAACCCCTCCTACGAGCAGTACTTC	CASSLIVTSGGNPSYEQYF
.	TRBJ2-2	TRBD2	TRBV10-2	TGCGCCAGCAGTGAGACTAGCGGGAGGGGGACCGGGGAGCTGTTTTTT	CASSETSGRGTGELFF
.	TRBJ1-2	TRBD1	TRBV30	TGTGCCTGGAGAGGGACAGGGGGCTCCCTAGGCTACACCTTC	CAWRGTGGSLGYTF
.	TRBJ2-7	TRBD1	TRBV10-2	TGCGCCAGCAGTCAGGACAGGAGAGACTACGAGCAGTACTTC	CASSQDRRDYEQYF
.	TRBJ1-3	.	TRBV9	TGTGCCAGCAGCGTAGGGGCACAGGTCTCTGGAAACACCATATATTTT	CASSVGAQVSGNTIYF
.	TRBJ2-3	.	TRBV9	TGTGCCAGCAGCGTAAACCCAGAAACAGATACGCAGTATTTT	CASSVNPETDTQYF
.	TRBJ1-1	.	TRBV5-6	TGTGCCAGCAGCCCCCGTCGCGTTTTGAACACTGAAGCTTTCTTT	CASSPRRVLNTEAFF
once	TRBJ1-2	.	TRBV5-6	TGTGCCAGCAGCTTGCGAAGGGGGTTTGCTGGCTATGGCTACACCTTC	CASSLRRGFAGYGYTF
.	TRBJ1-2	TRBD1	TRBV11-2	TGTGCCAGCAGCTTATGGGGACAGGGGGCGAATGGCTACACCTTC	CASSLWGQGANGYTF
.	TRBJ1-2	TRBD1	TRBV6-5	TGTGCCGCAGGGGGGAACTATGGCTACACCTTC	CAAGGNYGYTF
.	TRBJ2-1	TRBD2	TRBV7-6	TGTGCCAGCAGCTCGGGACTAGCGGGATACAATGAGCAGTTCTTC	CASSSGLAGYNEQFF
.	TRBJ2-2	.	TRBV10-3	TGTGCCATCGCCAAGGGGGGGGTATCGAACACCGGGGAGCTGTTTTTT	CAIAKGGVSNTGELFF
.	TRBJ1-1	.	TRBV29-1	TGCAGCGTTGTACGGGTCAACACTGAAGCTTTCTTT	CSVVRVNTEAFF
.	TRBJ1-2	.	TRBV11-2	TGTGCCAGCGCCAAATCCCAGGGGTTAGCTAACTATGGCTACACCTTC	CASAKSQGLANYGYTF
few	TRBJ2-7	TRBD1	TRBV19	TGTGCCAGTAGTACCAGGGGGCGGCAGTACTTC	CASSTRGRQYF
.	TRBJ2-2	TRBD1	TRBV5-1	TGCGCCAGCAGCTTGGAGGGGGCGCTCAACACCGGGGAGCTGTTTTTT	CASSLEGALNTGELFF
.	TRBJ2-3	TRBD2	TRBV10-1	TGCGCCAGCAGTGACGGGAGGGAGCCAGATACGCAGTATTTT	CASSDGREPDTQYF
.	TRBJ1-2	.	TRBV19	TGTGCCAGTAGCCGCGACTATGGCTACACCTTC	CASSRDYGYTF
.	TRBJ1-3	.	TRBV23-1	TGCGCCAGCAGTCAATCAAACTGGATTGACTATCGTTCTGGAAACACCATATATTTT	CASSQSNWIDYRSGNTIYF
.	TRBJ2-3	.	TRBV15	TGTGCCACCAGCAGAGCTGGAGACTCGCAGTATTTT	CATSRAGDSQYF
few	TRBJ1-4	TRBD1	TRBV19	TGTGCCAGTAGTGTTCAGGGGGTTGGTGAAAAACTGTTTTTT	CASSVQGVGEKLFF
.	TRBJ1-1	TRBD1	TRBV7-3	TGTGCCAGCAGCCCCTCGGGGACAGCTAACACTGAAGCTTTCTTT	CASSPSGTANTEAFF
.	TRBJ1-2	.	TRBV29-1	TGCAGCGTTCCATTACGGGGGGTTGATGGCTACACCTTC	CSVPLRGVDGYTF
many	TRBJ1-5	.	TRBV7-2	TGTGCCAGCAGCTTAGAGAGATCCAGGGGCAATCAGCCCCAGCATTTT	CASSLERSRGNQPQHF
.	TRBJ1-2	.	TRBV6-1	TGTGCCAGCAGTTCGAGTTCAGGGGAGTCGGATGGCTACACCTTC	CASSSSSGESDGYTF
.	TRBJ1-5	.	TRBV7-8	TGTGCCAGCAGCCCCGTGGGGGCGAATCAGCCCCAGCATTTT	CASSPVGANQPQHF
.	TRBJ2-7	TRBD1	TRBV14	TGTGCCAGCAGGCTGCAAAGGGACAGCCTGGAGCAGTACTTC	CASRLQRDSLEQYF
.	TRBJ1-2	TRBD1	TRBV30	TGTGCCTGGAGTGTACCCAGGGACAGCCTATGGTATCGCTACACCTTC	CAWSVPRDSLWYRYTF